A selection of T cell receptor beta chains follows, all from one sample in a study of blood T cells in healthy people across ages. Via MiXCR, TCRdb re-called the 5' RACE reads, giving one row per CDR3 protein. Counted here are 800,000 to 900,000 distinct CDR3 sequences, 55% to 65% occurring once; the ten biggest clones make up approximately 30%. Material: blood. The receptors originated from a man aged 25 to 45 in good health. The CDR3 runs from the conserved cysteine through the conserved F or W. D genes are given only for firm matches. Not every row has a clone size; where given, it reads once, few, many or a size class.

>.|TRBJ2-1|15|.|TRBV10-1
TGCGCCAGCAGTGAGGGCGGGGTCTCCTACAATGAGCAGTTCTTC
CASSEGGVSYNEQFF
>TRBD1|TRBJ1-6|16|.|TRBV10-3
TGTGCCATTTCCCGGACAGGGGGCGCGGAGAATTCACCCCTCCACTTT
CAISRTGGAENSPLHF
>TRBD1|TRBJ2-7|15|.|TRBV28
TGTGCCAGCAGTTTATTACTGGACAGGGAGTACGAGCAGTACTTC
CASSLLLDREYEQYF
>.|TRBJ2-6|15|few|TRBV6-1
TGTGCCAGCGTTCCCCTTAACTCTGGGGCCAACGTCCTGACTTTC
CASVPLNSGANVLTF
>.|TRBJ2-7|12|.|TRBV20-1
TGCAGTGCTAGTAAGGCAGGGTACGAGCAGTACTTC
CSASKAGYEQYF
>TRBD2|TRBJ2-7|14|few|TRBV29-1
TGCAGCGCTGGGACTAGCGGGGGAGGCTACGAGCAGTACTTC
CSAGTSGGGYEQYF
>TRBD1|TRBJ2-7|13|.|TRBV7-2
TGTGCCAGCAGCACACAGGGGAGCTACGAGCAGTACTTC
CASSTQGSYEQYF
>TRBD1|TRBJ2-7|13|once|TRBV28
TGTGCCAGCAGTGAGGGGGACAGGTACGAGCAGTACTTC
CASSEGDRYEQYF
>.|TRBJ2-7|12|few|TRBV10-3
TGTGCCATCAGCTCCTTTTCCTACGAGCAGTACTTC
CAISSFSYEQYF
>TRBD2|TRBJ2-7|15|many|TRBV28
TGTGCCAGCAGCTTAGGGGACTACAGAAGGAGCGAGCAGTACTTC
CASSLGDYRRSEQYF
>.|TRBJ2-5|14|once|TRBV7-9
TGTGCCAGCAGCAGATCCGGGGCACAGGCCTCACAGTACTTC
CASSRSGAQASQYF
>.|TRBJ2-5|14|.|TRBV28
TGTGCCAGCAGGCCCCGGGGGGCCTCAGAGACCCAGTACTTC
CASRPRGASETQYF
>.|TRBJ2-7|16|.|TRBV20-1
TGCAGTGCTAGAGAAAGGGCCACGGACTACTCCTACGAGCAGTACTTC
CSARERATDYSYEQYF
>TRBD1|TRBJ2-7|14|.|TRBV10-3
TGTGCCATCAGTGACCGGGACAGGGTACACGAGCAGTACTTC
CAISDRDRVHEQYF
>.|TRBJ1-2|14|few|TRBV12-3/TRBV12-4
TGTGCCACCTCAAGAGGGGCGGAGAACTATGGCTACACCTTC
CATSRGAENYGYTF
>TRBD1|TRBJ2-5|13|.|TRBV2
TGTGCCGGCGGGACAGGGCGCGTTGAGACCCAGTACTTC
CAGGTGRVETQYF
>.|TRBJ2-4|15|.|TRBV7-3
TGTGCCAGCAGCAAAGGTTCTAGCTCCAAAAACATTCAGTACTTC
CASSKGSSSKNIQYF
>.|TRBJ2-5|15|.|TRBV7-2
TGTGCCAGCAGCTTAGAAGGGCCAGCTCAAGAGACCCAGTACTTC
CASSLEGPAQETQYF
>TRBD2|TRBJ2-3|16|.|TRBV4-3
TGCGCCAGCAGCCGGACTAGCGGGGGGGCTAGAGATACGCAGTATTTT
CASSRTSGGARDTQYF
>.|TRBJ1-2|16|.|TRBV7-9
TGTGCCAGCAGCTTAGACGAACACTCCTCCACCTATGGCCACACCTTC
CASSLDEHSSTYGHTF
>.|TRBJ2-1|14|.|TRBV29-1
TGCAGCGTTGAGCGGGCGGTCTCCTACAATGAGCAGTTCTTC
CSVERAVSYNEQFF
>TRBD1|TRBJ2-7|12|few|TRBV20-1
TGCAGTGCTAGCGGGGACAGCTACGAGCAGTACTTC
CSASGDSYEQYF
>.|TRBJ2-1|12|.|TRBV7-2
TGTGCCAGCAGCCCAGCGGTCCGTGAGCAGTTCTTC
CASSPAVREQFF
>.|TRBJ1-1|15|.|TRBV2
TGTGCCAGCAGTGTCCGACGGACATGGGGCACTGAAGCTTTCTTT
CASSVRRTWGTEAFF
>TRBD1|TRBJ1-2|15|.|TRBV7-9
TGTGCCAGCAGCCGAGAGACAGGGTCTAACTATGGCTACACCTTC
CASSRETGSNYGYTF
>TRBD2|TRBJ2-3|16|.|TRBV30
TGTGCCTGGGGGCAAAAGGGACTAGTTCGCACAGATACGCAGTATTTT
CAWGQKGLVRTDTQYF
>.|TRBJ2-5|16|.|TRBV5-1
TGCGCCAGCAGCTTGGCCAGTCTCGGGTCAGGGGAGACCCAGTACTTC
CASSLASLGSGETQYF
>.|TRBJ2-3|11|few|TRBV20-1
TGCAGTGCTAGGGACACAGATACGCAGTATTTT
CSARDTDTQYF
>.|TRBJ2-5|16|.|TRBV21-1
TGTGCCAGCAGCAAAGGATCGGGCCCCCGGGTGGAGACCCAGTACTTC
CASSKGSGPRVETQYF
>.|TRBJ2-1|21|.|TRBV11-1
TGTGCCAGCAGTCTTCTCTTCTTTGTCGAGGGGGGCTCCGTCTCCTACAATGAGCAGTTCTTC
CASSLLFFVEGGSVSYNEQFF
>.|TRBJ2-1|11|.|TRBV7-9
TGTGCCAGCTCCCGGGGACCAGAGCAGTTCTTC
CASSRGPEQFF
>.|TRBJ2-2|12|.|TRBV3-1
TGTGCCAGCAGCCCGTTGGCCGGGGAGCTGTTTTTT
CASSPLAGELFF
>.|TRBJ2-3|15|.|TRBV7-2
TGTGCCAGCACCCAGAGGCAAGAGCAGGGGGGCACGCAGTATTTT
CASTQRQEQGGTQYF
>.|TRBJ2-3|13|few|TRBV11-3
TGTGCCAGCAGCTTAGATAGTTCCGATACGCAGTATTTT
CASSLDSSDTQYF
>TRBD2|TRBJ2-7|15|.|TRBV9
TGTGCCAGCGGTGTGTCTAGCGGGGGGGCCGGCGAGCAGTACTTC
CASGVSSGGAGEQYF
>TRBD2|TRBJ2-5|16|.|TRBV9
TGTGCCAGCAGCCCTCGACTAGCGGGGGTTCGGGAGACCCAGTACTTC
CASSPRLAGVRETQYF
>TRBD2|TRBJ2-1|17|.|TRBV5-1
TGCGCCAGCAGCTTGGGGGTCCTAGCGGGGGGAAACAATGAGCAGTTCTTC
CASSLGVLAGGNNEQFF
>TRBD2|TRBJ2-1|17|few|TRBV6-2/TRBV6-3
TGTGCCAGCAGCGCCGGGACTAGCGGGGGGCCGTACAATGAGCAGTTCTTC
CASSAGTSGGPYNEQFF
>TRBD2|TRBJ2-1|16|many|TRBV11-2
TGTGCCAGCAGCTTCAGACTAGCGGGAGTCTACAATGAGCAGTTCTTC
CASSFRLAGVYNEQFF
>TRBD1|TRBJ2-7|13|.|TRBV29-1
TGCAGCGTTGTTCCAGGACAGGGTGGCGAGCAGTACTTC
CSVVPGQGGEQYF
>.|TRBJ2-3|14|.|TRBV11-1
TGTGCCAGCAGCCCATATAGTGGGGCAGATACGCAGTATTTT
CASSPYSGADTQYF
>TRBD2|TRBJ2-1|15|.|TRBV9
TGTGCCAGCAGCCGAGCGGGGGGCCACTACAATGAGCAGTTCTTC
CASSRAGGHYNEQFF
>TRBD2|TRBJ2-3|16|.|TRBV5-1
TGCGCCAGCAGCTTGGATGAGCGGGGGGGCTTAGATACGCAGTATTTT
CASSLDERGGLDTQYF
>.|TRBJ2-1|11|.|TRBV6-2/TRBV6-3
TGTGCCAGCGCATACTCGTATGAGCAGTTCTTC
CASAYSYEQFF
>TRBD1|TRBJ2-5|16|.|TRBV12-3/TRBV12-4
TGTGCCAGCAGTCCCCGCCCTGACAGGGGGCGAGAGACCCAGTACTTC
CASSPRPDRGRETQYF